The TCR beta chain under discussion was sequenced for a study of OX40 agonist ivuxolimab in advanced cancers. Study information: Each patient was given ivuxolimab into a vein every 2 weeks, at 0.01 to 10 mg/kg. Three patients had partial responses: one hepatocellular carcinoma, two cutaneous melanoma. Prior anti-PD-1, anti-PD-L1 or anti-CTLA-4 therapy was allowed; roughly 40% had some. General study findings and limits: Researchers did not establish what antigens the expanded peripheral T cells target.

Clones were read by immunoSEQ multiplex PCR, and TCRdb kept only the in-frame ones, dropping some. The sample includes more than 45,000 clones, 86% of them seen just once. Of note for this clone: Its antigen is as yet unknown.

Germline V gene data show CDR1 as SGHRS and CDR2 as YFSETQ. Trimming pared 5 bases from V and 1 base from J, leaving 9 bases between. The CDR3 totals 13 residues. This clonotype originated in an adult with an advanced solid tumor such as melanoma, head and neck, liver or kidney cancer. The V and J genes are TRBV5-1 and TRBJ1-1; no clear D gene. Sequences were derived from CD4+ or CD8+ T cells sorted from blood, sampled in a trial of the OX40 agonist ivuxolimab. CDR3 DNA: TGCGCCAGCAGTCCCGGTCCGAACACTGAAGCTTTCTTT. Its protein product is CASSPGPNTEAFF. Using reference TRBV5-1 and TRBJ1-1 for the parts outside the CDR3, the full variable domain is KAGVTQTPRYLIKTRGQQVTLSCSPISGHRSVSWYQQTPGQGLQFLFEYFSETQRNKGNFPGRFSGRQFSNSRSEMNVSTLELGDSALYLCASSPGPNTEAFFGQGTRLTVV.